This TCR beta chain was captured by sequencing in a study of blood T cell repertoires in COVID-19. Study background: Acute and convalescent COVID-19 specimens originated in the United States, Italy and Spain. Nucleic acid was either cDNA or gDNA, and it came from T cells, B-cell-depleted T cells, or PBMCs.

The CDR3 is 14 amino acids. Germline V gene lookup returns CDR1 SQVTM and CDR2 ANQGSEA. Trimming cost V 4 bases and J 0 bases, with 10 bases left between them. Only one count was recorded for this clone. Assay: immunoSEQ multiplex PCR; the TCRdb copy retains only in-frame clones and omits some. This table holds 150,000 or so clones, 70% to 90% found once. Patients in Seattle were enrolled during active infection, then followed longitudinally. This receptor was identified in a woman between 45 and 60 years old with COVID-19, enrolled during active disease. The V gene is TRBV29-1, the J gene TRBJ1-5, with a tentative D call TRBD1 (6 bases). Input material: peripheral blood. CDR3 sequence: CSVGGQYSNQPQHF. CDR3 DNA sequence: TGCAGCGTTGGCGGACAGTATAGCAATCAGCCCCAGCATTTT.